This TCR beta chain was captured by sequencing in a study of blood T cell repertoires in COVID-19. The wider study: COVID-19 samples, acute and convalescent, were from the United States, Italy and Spain.

The V gene's germline CDR1 is MGHRA and CDR2 YSYEKL. V shed 1 base and J shed 5 bases, with 12 bases lying between them. The length of the CDR3 is 15 residues. Libraries were prepared by immunoSEQ multiplex PCR; TCRdb keeps only in-frame clonotypes and omits some of them. The sample lists around 190,000 clones; roughly nine tenths were seen once. The TCR sequence derives from a man aged 18 to 30 who had recovered from COVID-19. The rearrangement uses TRBV4-1 and TRBJ2-1; maybe TRBD2 (6 bases). Sequencing input: peripheral blood. Here the CDR3 reads CASSQGRRRDNEQFF. The CDR3 nucleotides read TGCGCCAGCAGCCAAGGTAGGAGGAGGGACAATGAGCAGTTCTTC.